This T cell receptor beta chain came from a study of blood T cell repertoires in COVID-19. Overall study context: PBMCs, B-cell-depleted T cells, or T cells were the source of the cDNA or gDNA that made up the material.

As originally analysed: Estimated nucleated cell counts came from reference gene primer amplification. Assay: immunoSEQ multiplex PCR; the TCRdb copy retains only in-frame clones and omits some. V and J calls and clone size are copied from that table; D and trimming were computed from the DNA. This table has some 250,000 clones, over 75% appearing once. Germline V CDR1 and CDR2: SNHLY, FYNNEI. V lost 5 bases and J lost 0; bases outside the gene matches: 7. This CDR3 region has 17 residues. The V call is TRBV2, the J call TRBJ1-6, with 7 bases lining up with TRBD1. The source is an elderly woman with acute or convalescent COVID-19. Sequencing was done on a sample of peripheral blood. The CDR3 DNA follows: TGTGCCAGCAGTCGCTCAGGGGGAAGCTCCTATAATTCACCCCTCCACTTT. Residues: CASSRSGGSSYNSPLHF.